The present entry profiles one T cell receptor beta chain with its context. This entry comes from a study of blood T cell repertoires in COVID-19. Study information: Sites across the United States, Italy and Spain contributed samples from acute and convalescent COVID-19. Sources were T cells, B-cell-depleted T cells, or PBMCs; the material itself was cDNA or gDNA.

In the authors' workflow: By means of reference gene primer amplification, nucleated cell counts were estimated. Sequencing used immunoSEQ multiplex PCR; TCRdb keeps in-frame clones, though not all of them. For V, J and clone size, that table is used; D and trimming come from the DNA. The table shows tens of thousands of clones, with about nine tenths occurring only once. Germline V lookup: CDR1 MNHEY, CDR2 SMNVEV (reference sequence). With V trimmed by 6 bases and J by 4 bases, 7 bases remained unmatched. The CDR3 length is 15 residues. It was during active infection that Seattle patients were enrolled and then longitudinally followed.

The chain couples TRBV27 to TRBJ2-1, with 9 bases identical to TRBD2. This TCR came from a man between 60 and 75 years old with COVID-19, enrolled during active disease. Sequencing used peripheral blood. CDR3 coding DNA: TGTGCCAGCAGAGAGATAGCGGGAGTATACAATGAGCAGTTCTTC. Its protein is CASREIAGVYNEQFF.